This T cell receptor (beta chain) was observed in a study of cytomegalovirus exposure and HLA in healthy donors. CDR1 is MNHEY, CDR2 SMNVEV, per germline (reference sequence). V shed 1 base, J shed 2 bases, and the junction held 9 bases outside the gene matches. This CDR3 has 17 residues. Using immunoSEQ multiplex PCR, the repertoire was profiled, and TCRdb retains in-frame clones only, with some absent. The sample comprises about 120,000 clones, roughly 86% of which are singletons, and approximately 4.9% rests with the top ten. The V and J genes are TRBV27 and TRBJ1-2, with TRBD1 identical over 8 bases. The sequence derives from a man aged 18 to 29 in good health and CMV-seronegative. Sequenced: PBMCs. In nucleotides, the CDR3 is TGTGCCAGCAGTTTATTGGGCCAGGGGGCTTCGAACTATGGCTACACCTTC. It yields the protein CASSLLGQGASNYGYTF.